This T cell receptor beta chain was recorded in a study of cytomegalovirus exposure and HLA in healthy donors. This PCR relied on a set of 60 Vbeta primers and 13 Jbeta primers. Clones were sequenced by immunoSEQ multiplex PCR, and TCRdb holds only the in-frame ones, with some missing. The table lists about 72,000 clones. V was cut by 5 bases and J by 4 bases, with 14 bases left in between. The CDR3 totals 14 residues. Germline CDR1 reads MGHDK; CDR2 reads SYGVNS. Source material: PBMCs. This TCR was sampled from a man in his forties in good health and CMV-seronegative. The rearrangement links TRBV25-1 to TRBJ1-2; no clear D gene. Here the CDR3 DNA reads TGTGCCAGCAGTCCCCGGTCGGGATCCTATGGCTACACCTTC. Amino acid sequence: CASSPRSGSYGYTF.